This T cell receptor (beta chain) was identified in a study of blood T cell repertoires in COVID-19. Study as a whole: The samples span acute and convalescent COVID-19 from the United States, Italy and Spain. T cells, B-cell-depleted T cells, or PBMCs supplied cDNA or gDNA.

Per germline, CDR1 LNHDA and CDR2 SQIVND (reference sequence). Trimming removed 5 bases at V and 1 base at J, with 15 bases between. The CDR3 totals 15 residues. Cohort 3 recovery required two negative PCRs, clearance, or symptom resolution. Measured with immunoSEQ multiplex PCR; TCRdb has only the in-frame clones, and not every one. The sample has around 250,000 clones; approximately 90% are singletons. Material for sequencing was PBMCs or T cells enriched from blood (not recorded which). V is TRBV19 and J is TRBJ2-7; D is possibly TRBD1 (6 bases). The source is a man between 18 and 29 years old who had recovered from COVID-19. The CDR3 loop reads CASSSAGVSSYEQYF. CDR3 in DNA: TGTGCCAGTAGTTCCGCAGGGGTTTCTTCCTACGAGCAGTACTTC.